Given below is one TCR beta chain in context. Its target is not known. The data derive from a study of shared clonotypes between healthy human individuals. Notes on the study in general: Only blood underwent sampling, and tissue repertoires likely differ. The small donor group covered limited genetic and exposure diversity.

CDR3 size: 17 residues. Germline loops: CDR1 ENHRY, CDR2 SYGVKD. V shed 0 bases, J shed 3 bases, and the junction held 11 bases outside the gene matches. Assay execution took place at the deep level. Template for every sorted-subset replicate PCR totaled 150 to 250 ng DNA, roughly 30,000 T cell genomes. Profiling relied on immunoSEQ multiplex PCR, and the TCRdb table lists in-frame clones only, not all of them. The profile shows approximately 2.1 million clones, 80% to 95% of them singletons. The material sequenced was naive CD4+ T cells from PBMCs. Subset of the sample: CD45RA+ positively selected. The rearrangement links TRBV10-3 to TRBJ2-7; 7 nucleotides match TRBD2. The receptor was derived from a man between 18 and 35 years old in good health. Some clones in this sample may be carry-over from other donors' samples. The CDR3 spells CAISESTGGRFLYEQYF. For the CDR3, the DNA is TGTGCCATCAGTGAGTCGACGGGCGGGAGATTTCTCTACGAGCAGTACTTC.